A selection of T cell receptor beta chains follows, all from one sample in a study of technical replicates of blood from several donors. Clones were read by immunoSEQ multiplex PCR, and TCRdb kept only the in-frame ones, dropping some. The repertoire has tens of thousands of clones, 80% to 95% of them found once; the top ten carry about 4.6%. Sequenced material: PBMCs. The source is a human donor in good health. Some clones in this sample may be carry-over from other donors' samples. CDR3s include the opening cysteine and the closing phenylalanine or tryptophan. D genes are given only for firm matches. For some rows the clone size is stated as once, few or many, or as a class when expanded; others skip it.

clone_size: -; j_call: TRBJ1-2; d_call: -; v_call: TRBV4-3; cdr3_length: 17; cdr3_aa: CASSQAPYRVLDYGYTF; cdr3_nt: TGCGCCAGCAGCCAAGCCCCATACAGGGTCCTCGATTATGGCTACACCTTC
clone_size: once; j_call: TRBJ1-5; d_call: -; v_call: TRBV5-5; cdr3_length: 15; cdr3_aa: CASSRGAYSNQPQHF; cdr3_nt: TGTGCCAGCAGCCGGGGAGCTTATAGCAATCAGCCCCAGCATTTT
clone_size: -; j_call: TRBJ2-7; d_call: -; v_call: TRBV6-4; cdr3_length: 14; cdr3_aa: CASMRLGGAREQYF; cdr3_nt: TGTGCCAGCATGAGACTTGGGGGGGCGCGTGAGCAGTACTTC
clone_size: -; j_call: TRBJ1-1; d_call: -; v_call: TRBV9; cdr3_length: 14; cdr3_aa: CASSVAWGGTEAFF; cdr3_nt: TGTGCCAGCAGCGTAGCTTGGGGGGGCACTGAAGCTTTCTTT
clone_size: -; j_call: TRBJ2-7; d_call: TRBD1; v_call: TRBV7-2; cdr3_length: 15; cdr3_aa: CASSSRTGGSYEQYF; cdr3_nt: TGTGCCAGCAGCTCCAGGACAGGGGGATCCTACGAGCAGTACTTC
clone_size: -; j_call: TRBJ1-4; d_call: TRBD1; v_call: TRBV7-2; cdr3_length: 13; cdr3_aa: CASSPGQGRKLFF; cdr3_nt: TGTGCCAGCAGCCCTGGACAGGGTCGGAAACTGTTTTTT
clone_size: -; j_call: TRBJ2-2; d_call: TRBD1; v_call: TRBV6-1; cdr3_length: 13; cdr3_aa: CASRRQGNGELFF; cdr3_nt: TGTGCCAGCAGACGACAGGGGAACGGGGAGCTGTTTTTT
clone_size: -; j_call: TRBJ2-7; d_call: -; v_call: TRBV9; cdr3_length: 14; cdr3_aa: CASSAGQSLYEQYF; cdr3_nt: TGTGCCAGCAGCGCAGGACAGAGCTTATACGAGCAGTACTTC
clone_size: -; j_call: TRBJ1-1; d_call: TRBD1; v_call: TRBV29-1; cdr3_length: 16; cdr3_aa: CSVGRARGQAGTEAFF; cdr3_nt: TGCAGCGTTGGGCGAGCTCGAGGACAGGCGGGTACTGAAGCTTTCTTT
clone_size: -; j_call: TRBJ2-5; d_call: -; v_call: TRBV19; cdr3_length: 12; cdr3_aa: CASSPQGETQYF; cdr3_nt: TGTGCCAGTAGCCCTCAGGGGGAGACCCAGTACTTC
clone_size: -; j_call: TRBJ2-1; d_call: TRBD2; v_call: TRBV7-9; cdr3_length: 15; cdr3_aa: CASSLGLAGVNEQFF; cdr3_nt: TGTGCCAGCAGCCTGGGACTAGCGGGAGTTAATGAGCAGTTCTTC
clone_size: -; j_call: TRBJ1-1; d_call: -; v_call: TRBV6-4; cdr3_length: 13; cdr3_aa: CASSDSMRTEAFF; cdr3_nt: TGTGCCAGCAGTGACTCGATGAGGACTGAAGCTTTCTTT
clone_size: few; j_call: TRBJ1-1; d_call: -; v_call: TRBV9; cdr3_length: 14; cdr3_aa: CASSVASVNTEAFF; cdr3_nt: TGTGCCAGCAGCGTAGCCTCAGTGAACACTGAAGCTTTCTTT
clone_size: few; j_call: TRBJ2-7; d_call: TRBD1; v_call: TRBV18; cdr3_length: 13; cdr3_aa: CASSGQGSNEQYF; cdr3_nt: TGTGCCAGCTCGGGACAGGGTAGCAACGAGCAGTACTTC
clone_size: -; j_call: TRBJ2-7; d_call: TRBD2; v_call: TRBV6-1; cdr3_length: 13; cdr3_aa: CASSGTSGYEQYF; cdr3_nt: TGTGCCAGCTCCGGGACTAGCGGCTACGAGCAGTACTTC
clone_size: once; j_call: TRBJ2-1; d_call: TRBD2; v_call: TRBV7-2; cdr3_length: 17; cdr3_aa: CASSPGQGLAGNNEQFF; cdr3_nt: TGTGCCAGCAGCCCGGGGCAGGGACTAGCGGGAAACAATGAGCAGTTCTTC
clone_size: -; j_call: TRBJ1-5; d_call: -; v_call: TRBV2; cdr3_length: 17; cdr3_aa: CASSEARTRGNSQPQHF; cdr3_nt: TGTGCCAGCAGTGAAGCCCGGACGCGGGGGAATAGTCAGCCCCAGCATTTT
clone_size: -; j_call: TRBJ1-2; d_call: -; v_call: TRBV7-9; cdr3_length: 13; cdr3_aa: CASSRDNFYGYTF; cdr3_nt: TGTGCCAGCAGCCGCGACAACTTCTATGGCTACACCTTC
clone_size: -; j_call: TRBJ1-3; d_call: -; v_call: TRBV5-1; cdr3_length: 14; cdr3_aa: CASKVSGDGNTIYF; cdr3_nt: TGCGCCAGCAAGGTGTCAGGGGACGGAAACACCATATATTTT
clone_size: -; j_call: TRBJ1-1; d_call: -; v_call: TRBV1; cdr3_length: 17; cdr3_aa: CTSSPKNWGTLNTEAFF; cdr3_nt: TGCACCAGCAGCCCGAAAAATTGGGGGACTTTGAACACTGAAGCTTTCTTT
clone_size: -; j_call: TRBJ2-7; d_call: TRBD1; v_call: TRBV4-3; cdr3_length: 19; cdr3_aa: CASSQDRDRGLAGAYEQYF; cdr3_nt: TGCGCCAGCAGCCAAGATCGGGACAGGGGGCTTGCTGGGGCCTACGAGCAGTACTTC
clone_size: once; j_call: TRBJ1-4; d_call: -; v_call: TRBV7-2; cdr3_length: 15; cdr3_aa: CASSFRGGTNEKLFF; cdr3_nt: TGTGCCAGCAGCTTCAGAGGGGGAACTAATGAAAAACTGTTTTTT
clone_size: -; j_call: TRBJ2-5; d_call: -; v_call: TRBV27; cdr3_length: 15; cdr3_aa: CASSSRGRGDETQYF; cdr3_nt: TGTGCCAGCAGTTCCCGGGGCAGGGGGGACGAGACCCAGTACTTC
clone_size: -; j_call: TRBJ1-3; d_call: -; v_call: TRBV6-6; cdr3_length: 15; cdr3_aa: CASSYSIGDDDTIYF; cdr3_nt: TGTGCCAGCAGTTACTCGATAGGGGATGATGACACCATATATTTT
clone_size: -; j_call: TRBJ2-7; d_call: -; v_call: TRBV7-8; cdr3_length: 12; cdr3_aa: CASGSGTYEQYF; cdr3_nt: TGTGCCAGCGGTTCAGGGACCTACGAGCAGTACTTC
clone_size: -; j_call: TRBJ2-1; d_call: TRBD2; v_call: TRBV5-1; cdr3_length: 19; cdr3_aa: CASSRTLLAGGNWDNEQFF; cdr3_nt: TGCGCCAGCAGCCGAACCCTTCTAGCGGGAGGAAATTGGGACAATGAGCAGTTCTTC
clone_size: -; j_call: TRBJ2-1; d_call: TRBD1; v_call: TRBV5-6; cdr3_length: 16; cdr3_aa: CASSSYRGSSYNEQFF; cdr3_nt: TGTGCCAGCAGCTCTTACAGGGGGAGCTCCTACAATGAGCAGTTCTTC
clone_size: once; j_call: TRBJ1-1; d_call: -; v_call: TRBV14; cdr3_length: 15; cdr3_aa: CASSPSLVRNTEAFF; cdr3_nt: TGTGCCAGCAGCCCCTCCCTGGTGAGGAACACTGAAGCTTTCTTT
clone_size: once; j_call: TRBJ1-2; d_call: -; v_call: TRBV2; cdr3_length: 14; cdr3_aa: CASSAYRNLYGYTF; cdr3_nt: TGTGCCAGCAGTGCGTACAGGAATCTGTATGGCTACACCTTC
clone_size: -; j_call: TRBJ2-7; d_call: -; v_call: TRBV4-3; cdr3_length: 15; cdr3_aa: CASSPSVGTPYEQYF; cdr3_nt: TGCGCCAGCAGCCCAAGCGTCGGTACTCCCTACGAGCAGTACTTC
clone_size: -; j_call: TRBJ2-1; d_call: TRBD2; v_call: TRBV19; cdr3_length: 13; cdr3_aa: CASSILAGEEQFF; cdr3_nt: TGTGCCAGTAGTATATTAGCGGGGGAGGAGCAGTTCTTC